This T cell receptor (beta chain) was sequenced in a study of cytomegalovirus exposure and HLA in healthy donors. Germline V lookup: CDR1 MDHEN, CDR2 SYDVKM. The CDR3 is made up of 16 amino acids. Trimming removed 4 bases from V and 10 bases from J; junction bases left unmatched: 14. The PCR contained 60 Vbeta and 13 Jbeta primers. The table came from immunoSEQ multiplex PCR; TCRdb's copy has only in-frame clones and leaves some out. The sample data list roughly 27,000 clones. V and J are TRBV28 and TRBJ1-5; 9 bases match TRBD1. This clonotype was obtained from a man younger than 40 in good health and CMV-seronegative. The source material was PBMCs. CDR3 loop: CASSYGPQGAGYPQHF. Here the CDR3 DNA reads TGTGCCAGCAGTTATGGGCCACAGGGGGCAGGTTACCCCCAGCATTTT.